This TCR beta chain was recovered during a study of tumor and adjacent non-tumor tissue in lung cancer. There are many counts of this clonotype. As yet, its antigen is unknown. Whole-study findings and limits: Shorter survival was associated with higher TCR diversity in tumors.

CDR3 length: 14 residues. Germline V lookup: CDR1 MDHEN, CDR2 SYDVKM. The germline V and J ends were trimmed by 7 bases and 2 bases, with 15 bases remaining between them. This sample's RNA came from whole unsorted tissue. Three rounds of nested PCR, following a modified ARM-PCR protocol, produced the TCRbeta library. TCRdb called the multiplex PCR reads again in MiXCR, with one record for every CDR3 protein. The sample consists of fewer than 85,000 distinct CDR3 sequences, over 75% of them appearing once. The genes are TRBV28 and TRBJ2-7; a possible D gene is TRBD1 (7 bases). The clonotype was recovered from a woman aged 50 to 65 with non-small cell lung cancer. Sample: lung tumor tissue. The CDR3 reads CASTGGGEAYEQYF. CDR3 DNA: TGTGCCAGCACAGGGGGAGGAGAGGCCTACGAGCAGTACTTC.